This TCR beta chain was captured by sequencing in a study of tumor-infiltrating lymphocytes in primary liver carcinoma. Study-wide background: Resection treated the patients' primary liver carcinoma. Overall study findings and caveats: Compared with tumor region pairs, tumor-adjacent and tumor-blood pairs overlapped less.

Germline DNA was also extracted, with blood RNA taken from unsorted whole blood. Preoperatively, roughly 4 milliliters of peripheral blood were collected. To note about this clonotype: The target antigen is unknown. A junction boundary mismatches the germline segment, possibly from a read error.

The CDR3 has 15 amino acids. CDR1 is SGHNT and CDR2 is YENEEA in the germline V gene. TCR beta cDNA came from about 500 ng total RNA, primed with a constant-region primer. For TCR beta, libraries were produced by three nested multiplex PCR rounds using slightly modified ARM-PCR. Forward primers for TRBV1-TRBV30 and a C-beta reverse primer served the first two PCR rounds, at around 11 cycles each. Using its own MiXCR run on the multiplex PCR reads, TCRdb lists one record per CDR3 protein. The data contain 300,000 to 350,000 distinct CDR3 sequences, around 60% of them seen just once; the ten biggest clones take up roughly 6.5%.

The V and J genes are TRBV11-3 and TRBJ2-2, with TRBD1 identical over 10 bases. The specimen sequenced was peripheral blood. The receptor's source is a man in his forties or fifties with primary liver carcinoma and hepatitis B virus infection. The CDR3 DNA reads TGTGCCAGCAGGGTGGGACAGGGGAGAGTCGGGGAGCTGGTTTTT. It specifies CASRVGQGRVGELVF.